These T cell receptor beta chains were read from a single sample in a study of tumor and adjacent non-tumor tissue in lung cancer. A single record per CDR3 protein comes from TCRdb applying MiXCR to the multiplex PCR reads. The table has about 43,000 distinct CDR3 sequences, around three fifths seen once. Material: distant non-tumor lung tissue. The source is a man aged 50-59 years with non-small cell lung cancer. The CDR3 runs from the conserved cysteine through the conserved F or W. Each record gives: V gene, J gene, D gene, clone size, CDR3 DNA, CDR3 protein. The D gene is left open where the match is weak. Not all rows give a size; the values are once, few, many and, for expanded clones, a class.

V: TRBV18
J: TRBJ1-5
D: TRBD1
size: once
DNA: TGTGCCAGCTCACAAAAACAGGGGCTGTCCCAGCATTTT
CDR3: CASSQKQGLSQHF

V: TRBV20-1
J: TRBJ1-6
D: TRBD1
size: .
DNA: TGCAGTGCTAGAGCTATAGACAGGGGGCGGAATTCACCCATCCATTTT
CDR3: CSARAIDRGRNSPIHF

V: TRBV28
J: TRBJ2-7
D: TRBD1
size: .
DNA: TGTGCCAGCAGCCCGGGACAGGCCCCCTACGAGCAGTACTTC
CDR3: CASSPGQAPYEQYF

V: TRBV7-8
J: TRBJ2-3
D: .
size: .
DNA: TGTGCCAGCAGCTTATACCCCGGGGCAAAAGGCACAGATACGCAGTATTTT
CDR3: CASSLYPGAKGTDTQYF

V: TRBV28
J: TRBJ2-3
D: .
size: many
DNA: TGTGCCAGCAGTTATGGGGGAGCGATAGATACGCAGTATTTT
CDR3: CASSYGGAIDTQYF

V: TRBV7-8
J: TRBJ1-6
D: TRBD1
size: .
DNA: TGTGCCAGCAGTCCGTTGACAGGGTTTAATTCACCCCTCCACTTT
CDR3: CASSPLTGFNSPLHF

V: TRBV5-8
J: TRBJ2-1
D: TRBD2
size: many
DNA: TGTGCCAGCAGCCCCCTGTCGAGCGGGAGCTCCTACAATGAGCAGTTCTTC
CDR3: CASSPLSSGSSYNEQFF

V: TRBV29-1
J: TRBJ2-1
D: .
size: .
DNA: TGCGGCGCGTCAAGGGGATACAATGAGCAGTTCTTC
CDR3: CGASRGYNEQFF

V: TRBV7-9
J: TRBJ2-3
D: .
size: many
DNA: TGTGCCAGCAGCTTAGTACTGGACAACACAGATACGCAGTATTTT
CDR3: CASSLVLDNTDTQYF

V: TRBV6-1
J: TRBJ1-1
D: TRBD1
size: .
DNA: TGTCCCGGGGGACAGGGACGATGGACTGAAGCTTTCTTC
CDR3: CPGGQGRWTEAFF

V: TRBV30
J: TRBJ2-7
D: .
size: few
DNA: TGTGCCTGGAGTGACCCCTATTATGCGGGGAGGCCCTCCTACGAGCAGTACTTC
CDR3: CAWSDPYYAGRPSYEQYF

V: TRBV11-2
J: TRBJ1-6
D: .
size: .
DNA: TGTGCCAGCAGCTTCTCGGGACACAACTATAATTCACCCCTCTACTTT
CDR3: CASSFSGHNYNSPLYF

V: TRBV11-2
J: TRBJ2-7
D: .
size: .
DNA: TGTGCCAGGACAACACAGAGTGCCAGATACGAGCAGTATTTC
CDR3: CARTTQSARYEQYF

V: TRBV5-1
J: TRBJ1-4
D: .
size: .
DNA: TGCGCCAGCAGCGTGGACACGGGAGGCCCGAGTGGAAAACTGTCTTTT
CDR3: CASSVDTGGPSGKLSF

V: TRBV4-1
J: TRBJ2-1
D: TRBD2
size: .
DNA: TGCGCCAGCAGTGCCAGTCTAGCGGGAGTATCCACTGAGCAGTCCTTC
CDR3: CASSASLAGVSTEQSF

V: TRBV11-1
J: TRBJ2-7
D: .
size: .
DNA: TGTCCTAGCAGCTTATCAGGACTCTTGGAGCAGTACTTC
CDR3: CPSSLSGLLEQYF

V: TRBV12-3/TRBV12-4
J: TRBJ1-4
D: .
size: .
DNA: TGTACCAGCAGTTCGGGACGTAGTAATGGAAAACTGTTTTTT
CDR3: CTSSSGRSNGKLFF

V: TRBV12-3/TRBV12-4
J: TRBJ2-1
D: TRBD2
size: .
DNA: TGTGCCTGCGATCCGGGTAGCGGGGGGAAGACAAATGAGCACTTCTTC
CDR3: CACDPGSGGKTNEHFF

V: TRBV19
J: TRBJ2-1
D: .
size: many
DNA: TGTGCCAGTAGAGTGGGACAATTGCAGTTCTTC
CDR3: CASRVGQLQFF

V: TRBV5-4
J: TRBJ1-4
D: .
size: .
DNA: TGTGCCAGCAGCCCCGAGAGAGGGAATGAAAAACTGTTTTTT
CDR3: CASSPERGNEKLFF

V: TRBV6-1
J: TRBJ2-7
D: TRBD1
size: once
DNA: TGTGCCAGCAGTGAAGCGGAAACGGGACAGGAGTACGAGCAGTACTTT
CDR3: CASSEAETGQEYEQYF

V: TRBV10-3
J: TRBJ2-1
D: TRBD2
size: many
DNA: TGTGCCATCAGTGTCGGACTAGCGGGGGGATCCTTCAATGAGCAGTTCTTC
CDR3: CAISVGLAGGSFNEQFF

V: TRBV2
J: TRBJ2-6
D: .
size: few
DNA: TGTGCCAGCAGTGACAGGGCTGGGGCCAACGTCCTGACTTTC
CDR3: CASSDRAGANVLTF

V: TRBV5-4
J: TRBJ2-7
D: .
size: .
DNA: TGCGCCAGCAGCTTGAGGTGCGAGCAGTACTTC
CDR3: CASSLRCEQYF

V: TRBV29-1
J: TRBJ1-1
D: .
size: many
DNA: TGCAGCGTTGAAAGTCAGGCGAACACTGAAGCTTTCTTT
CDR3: CSVESQANTEAFF

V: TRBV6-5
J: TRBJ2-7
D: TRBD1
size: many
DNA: TGTGCCAGCAGTTACAGGGACAGGGGGGACGAGCAGTACTTC
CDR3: CASSYRDRGDEQYF

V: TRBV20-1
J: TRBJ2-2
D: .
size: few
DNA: TGCAGTGCTAGAGATAAGGAGAGACCGCAAGACATCGGGGAGCTGTTTTTT
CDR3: CSARDKERPQDIGELFF